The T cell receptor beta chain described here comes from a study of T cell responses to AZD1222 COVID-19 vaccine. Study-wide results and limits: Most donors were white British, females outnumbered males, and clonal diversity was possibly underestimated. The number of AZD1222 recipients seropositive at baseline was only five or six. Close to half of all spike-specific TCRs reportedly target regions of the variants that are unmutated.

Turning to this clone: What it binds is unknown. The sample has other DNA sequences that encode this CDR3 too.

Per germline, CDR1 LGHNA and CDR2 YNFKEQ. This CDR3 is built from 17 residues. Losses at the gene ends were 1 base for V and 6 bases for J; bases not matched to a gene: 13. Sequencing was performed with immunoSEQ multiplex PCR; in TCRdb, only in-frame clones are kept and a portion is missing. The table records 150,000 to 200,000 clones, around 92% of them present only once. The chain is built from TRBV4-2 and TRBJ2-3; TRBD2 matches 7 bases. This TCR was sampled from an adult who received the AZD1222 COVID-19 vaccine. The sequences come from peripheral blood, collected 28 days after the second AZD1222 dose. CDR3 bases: TGTGCCAGCAGCCAAGGGCCCGGCGGGAGATTGGGGGATACGCAGTATTTT. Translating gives CASSQGPGGRLGDTQYF.